These T cell receptor beta chains were read from a single sample in a study of cytomegalovirus exposure and HLA in healthy donors. Only in-frame clones appear in the TCRdb table, and some are missing; sequencing was by immunoSEQ multiplex PCR. The sample consists of about 93,000 clones, around 80% of them appearing once. The specimen sequenced was PBMCs. The source of these receptors is a young man in good health and CMV-seronegative. Both conserved end residues are part of each CDR3. D genes are given only for firm matches. Where a row states a size, it is once, few, many or the class of an expanded clone; other rows omit it.

TRBD1	TRBV11-2	.	TRBJ1-5	TGTGCCAGCAGCAATGACAGGGGAAATCAGCCCCAGCATTTT	CASSNDRGNQPQHF
TRBD2	TRBV2	.	TRBJ2-3	TGTGCCAGCAGGGAGGGACTAGGGACAGATACGCAGTATTTT	CASREGLGTDTQYF
.	TRBV19	.	TRBJ1-2	TGTGCCAGTAGCCAGGACAGATCTAACTATGGCTACACCTTC	CASSQDRSNYGYTF
.	TRBV19	.	TRBJ2-1	TGTGCCAGTAGTACGACAGTCACCTACAATGAGCAGTTCTTC	CASSTTVTYNEQFF
TRBD1	TRBV7-8	.	TRBJ1-2	TGTGCCAGCAGCCCTCGGACAGGGGAACCTGGCTACACCTTC	CASSPRTGEPGYTF
TRBD1	TRBV12-5	once	TRBJ1-1	TGTGCTAGTGGTTCTGGACAGGGAAGAGCTGAAGCTTTCTTT	CASGSGQGRAEAFF
.	TRBV5-1	.	TRBJ1-4	TGCGCCAGCAGCCCGCCCGCCCTATCCCGTACTAATGAAAAACTGTTTTTT	CASSPPALSRTNEKLFF
.	TRBV4-3	few	TRBJ1-4	TGCGCCAGCAGCCTCGGTAGGGGGAGCGAAAAACTGTTTTTT	CASSLGRGSEKLFF
TRBD2	TRBV4-3	.	TRBJ2-5	TGCGCCAGCAGCCAAGATTTGGGTCTAGCGGGGAAAGAGACCCAGTACTTC	CASSQDLGLAGKETQYF
TRBD1	TRBV19	.	TRBJ1-4	TGTGCCAGTAGAACAGGGGGCTTCGGTGAAAAACTGTTTTTT	CASRTGGFGEKLFF
.	TRBV9	.	TRBJ2-1	TGTGCCAGCAGCGTAGTACCGGGCTCCTACAATGAGCAGTTCTTC	CASSVVPGSYNEQFF
.	TRBV11-2	.	TRBJ2-7	TGTGCCAGCAGCCGCTCACGGGACACTCTTTACTCCTACGAGCAGTACTTC	CASSRSRDTLYSYEQYF
TRBD2	TRBV5-1	.	TRBJ2-2	TGCGCCAGCAGCTTGGCGGGACTAGCGGGGACCACCGGGGAGCTGTTTTTT	CASSLAGLAGTTGELFF
.	TRBV6-1	.	TRBJ2-2	TGTGCCAGCAGGGGGGCGGGAGAGGGTACCGGGGAGCTGTTTTTT	CASRGAGEGTGELFF
.	TRBV9	.	TRBJ2-2	TGTGCCAGCAGCGTGGGGGGTCGAGTCACCGGGGAGCTGTTTTTT	CASSVGGRVTGELFF
TRBD1	TRBV7-9	once	TRBJ1-2	TGTGCCAGCAGCTTCCCGGACAGGGAGGGCTATGGCTACACCTTC	CASSFPDREGYGYTF
TRBD2	TRBV5-1	few	TRBJ2-1	TGCGCCAGCAGACATCTAGCGGGGATCAATGAGCAGTTCTTC	CASRHLAGINEQFF
.	TRBV4-3	few	TRBJ1-6	TGCGCCAGCAGCGCTTCAGGGGAGATTGCTTCACCCCTCCACTTT	CASSASGEIASPLHF
.	TRBV9	.	TRBJ1-3	TGTGCCAGCAGCGTAGTTCCCGGACAGCTATACTCTGGAAACACCATATATTTT	CASSVVPGQLYSGNTIYF
.	TRBV5-4	.	TRBJ1-4	TGTGCCAGCAGCTTGGAGGAGCGGGCCGGAAAACTGTTTTTT	CASSLEERAGKLFF
TRBD2	TRBV7-8	.	TRBJ2-2	TGTGCCAGCAGCGTTAGCGGGGGGGCGGTGGCCGGGGAGCTGTTTTTT	CASSVSGGAVAGELFF
.	TRBV18	.	TRBJ2-3	TGTGCCAGCTCACCTTTGGGAGCAGATACGCAGTATTTT	CASSPLGADTQYF